What follows are 7 T cell receptor beta chains derived from one specimen sequenced in a study of blood T cell repertoires in COVID-19. TCRdb keeps only in-frame clones here, not all; method: immunoSEQ multiplex PCR. The table lists some 140,000 clones, more than 75% of them singletons. Sample: peripheral blood. These receptors were obtained from an elderly man with acute or convalescent COVID-19.

This chain links TRBV6-4 with TRBJ2-6, with D possibly matching TRBD1 (6 bases). Germline V gene sequence: CDR1 MRHNA, CDR2 SNTAGT. The CDR3 totals 14 residues. V gave up 3 bases and J gave up 3 bases, with 6 bases separating them. CDR3 in amino acids: CASSETGGANVLTF. The CDR3, as DNA: TGTGCCAGCAGTGAGACAGGTGGGGCCAACGTCCTGACTTTC.

J is TRBJ2-7 and V is TRBV11-2; perhaps TRBD2 as D (6 bases). The CDR3 is 13 amino acids. V shed 3 bases and J shed 2 bases, with 8 bases lying between them. Germline V gives CDR1 SGHAT, CDR2 FQNNGV. Here the CDR3 reads CASSFAGTYEQYF. For the CDR3, the DNA is TGTGCCAGCAGCTTCGCGGGGACCTACGAGCAGTACTTC.

This rearrangement joins TRBV7-8 to TRBJ2-3; TRBD1 matches at 8 bases. The V gene end was trimmed by 5 bases and the J gene end by 14 bases; junction bases not matched to a gene: 6. Germline lookup yields CDR1 SGHVS and CDR2 FQNEAQ. This CDR3 comprises 11 residues. CDR3: CASSRAGGLYF. CDR3 in DNA: TGTGCCAGCAGCCGGGCAGGGGGCCTGTATTTT.

The chain employs TRBV6-5 and TRBJ2-1; a possible D gene is TRBD2 (5 bases). The V gene lost 6 bases and the J gene lost 4 bases, with 10 bases spanning the gap. This CDR3 region has 13 residues. Germline V gives CDR1 MNHEY, CDR2 SVGAGI. The CDR3 DNA follows: TGTGCCAGCAGGGACTGGATATACAATGAGCAGTTCTTC. This codes for CASRDWIYNEQFF.

The V call is TRBV19, the J call TRBJ1-1; 7 bases line up with TRBD1. The CDR3 has 15 residues. Unmatched junction bases numbered 7, after V lost 5 bases and J lost 1 base. The germline CDR1 and CDR2 sequences are LNHDA and SQIVND (reference sequence). Here the CDR3 DNA reads TGTGCCAGTAGTCGACAGGGAATACAGAACACTGAAGCTTTCTTT. It specifies CASSRQGIQNTEAFF.

The chain recombines TRBV18 with TRBJ1-3; unclear D gene. Trimming left V 6 bases short and J 5 bases short, with 11 bases between. Germline CDR1 is KGHSH and CDR2 is LQKENI. The CDR3 covers 13 residues. CDR3 in amino acids: CASSPRDRNTIYF. The CDR3 DNA sequence: TGTGCCAGCTCGCCCCGAGACAGAAACACCATATATTTT.

This clone was observed a single time. CDR3 in amino acids: CASSPVGGREITQYF. CDR3 nucleotides: TGTGCCAGCAGCCCCGTAGGGGGCCGAGAGATTACCCAGTACTTC. The chain links TRBV4-2 to TRBJ2-5; 7 bases agree with TRBD1. The V gene end was trimmed by 4 bases and the J gene end by 8 bases; junction bases not matched to a gene: 13. Germline loops: CDR1 LGHNA, CDR2 YNFKEQ. This CDR3 comprises 15 residues.